These T cell receptor beta chains were read from a single sample in a study of PD-L1 blockade in urothelial cancer. Sequenced by immunoSEQ multiplex PCR; TCRdb stores in-frame clones only, minus some. The profile covers tens of thousands of clones, with approximately 77% appearing a single time and approximately 1.5% taken by the ten largest. The source material was PBMCs, sampled around atezolizumab (anti-PD-L1) treatment. Every receptor here comes from a man aged 65 to 79 with urothelial cancer. Both conserved end residues are part of each CDR3. Each record gives: D gene, J gene, V gene, clone size, CDR3 protein, CDR3 DNA. A D gene is named only where the DNA matches it firmly. Not every row has a clone size; where given, it reads once, few, many or a size class.

TRBD1	TRBJ1-1	TRBV5-1	once	CASKNRGNLNTEAFF	TGCGCCAGCAAGAACAGGGGGAACCTGAACACTGAAGCTTTCTTT
TRBD1	TRBJ1-1	TRBV19	.	CASSMTGVISEAFF	TGTGCCAGTAGTATGACAGGGGTAATCTCTGAAGCTTTCTTT
TRBD1	TRBJ2-7	TRBV27	.	CATWRTGYYEQYF	TGTGCCACTTGGAGGACAGGGTACTACGAGCAGTACTTC
.	TRBJ1-2	TRBV18	few	CASSPSRDLGYTF	TGTGCCAGCTCACCAAGCAGGGATTTAGGCTACACCTTC
.	TRBJ2-7	TRBV5-1	.	CASSLEREQYF	TGCGCCAGCAGCTTGGAGCGCGAGCAGTACTTC
TRBD2	TRBJ2-1	TRBV7-2	once	CASSLVGGGPLNEQFF	TGTGCCAGCAGCTTAGTTGGGGGAGGGCCTCTGAATGAGCAGTTCTTC
.	TRBJ1-1	TRBV18	medium-sized	CASRQGLDTEAFF	TGTGCCAGCCGTCAGGGTCTGGACACTGAAGCTTTCTTT
TRBD2	TRBJ2-7	TRBV5-1	.	CASSLNSGSIYEQYF	TGCGCCAGCAGCTTGAATAGCGGGAGTATCTACGAGCAGTACTTC
.	TRBJ1-3	TRBV28	.	CASSIDTRNTIYF	TGTGCCAGCAGTATTGACACAAGAAACACCATATATTTT
.	TRBJ2-4	TRBV11-2	.	CASRGLRGITKNIQYF	TGTGCCAGCAGGGGCTTGAGGGGGATTACCAAAAACATTCAGTACTTC
.	TRBJ2-2	TRBV18	.	CASSPGSGHAFANTGELFF	TGTGCCAGCTCACCGGGTTCGGGACACGCGTTCGCGAACACCGGGGAGCTGTTTTTT
TRBD1	TRBJ1-3	TRBV28	once	CASSAWTGSGNTIYF	TGTGCCAGCAGTGCCTGGACAGGATCCGGAAACACCATATATTTT
.	TRBJ1-1	TRBV14	.	CASSQDPGRAREAFF	TGTGCCAGCAGCCAAGATCCGGGCAGGGCTCGGGAAGCTTTCTTT
TRBD1	TRBJ2-2	TRBV7-9	.	CASGPDRGAYTGELFF	TGTGCCAGCGGACCAGACAGGGGCGCTTATACCGGGGAGCTGTTTTTT
TRBD1	TRBJ2-1	TRBV4-1	.	CASSRTGTAYNEQFF	TGCGCCAGCAGCCGCACCGGGACAGCATACAATGAGCAGTTCTTC
.	TRBJ2-3	TRBV7-2	.	CASSSETGERTDTQYF	TGTGCCAGCAGTTCAGAGACGGGAGAACGCACAGATACGCAGTATTTT
.	TRBJ2-5	TRBV19	.	CASSRLLSTDGQETQYF	TGTGCCAGTAGTCGGCTTCTTAGTACAGACGGACAAGAGACCCAGTACTTC
TRBD1	TRBJ1-2	TRBV25-1	.	CASMSGGYGYTF	TGTGCCAGCATGTCAGGGGGCTATGGCTACACCTTC
TRBD1	TRBJ1-1	TRBV28	few	CASSLRQGPMSDTEAFF	TGTGCCAGCAGTCTACGACAGGGTCCCATGAGTGACACTGAAGCTTTCTTT
TRBD1	TRBJ1-2	TRBV18	.	CASSPQQGDNYGYTF	TGTGCCAGCTCACCCCAGCAGGGGGACAACTATGGCTACACCTTC
TRBD1	TRBJ1-1	TRBV9	few	CASTGARGETEAFF	TGTGCCAGCACCGGGGCCAGGGGGGAGACTGAAGCTTTCTTT
.	TRBJ2-7	TRBV28	.	CASSNPAMSVQYF	TGTGCCAGCAGTAACCCCGCCATGAGCGTGCAGTACTTC
.	TRBJ1-5	TRBV5-5	.	CASSSQGGSNQPQHF	TGTGCCAGCAGCTCACAGGGTGGTAGCAATCAGCCCCAGCATTTT
.	TRBJ1-4	TRBV2	.	CASREQRVRSNEKLFF	TGTGCCAGCAGAGAACAGAGGGTGCGATCTAATGAAAAACTGTTTTTT
TRBD1	TRBJ2-2	TRBV28	.	CASSFLGQGTNTGELFF	TGTGCCAGCAGTTTCCTGGGACAGGGAACCAACACCGGGGAGCTGTTTTTT
TRBD1	TRBJ2-1	TRBV4-3	few	CASSPDRGLNEQFF	TGCGCCAGCAGTCCGGACAGGGGACTCAATGAGCAGTTCTTC
TRBD1	TRBJ1-5	TRBV2	.	CASMSGRGFSNQPQHF	TGTGCCTCCATGAGCGGCAGGGGGTTCAGCAATCAGCCCCAGCATTTT
TRBD1	TRBJ1-5	TRBV19	.	CASSMAGDRGPTQHF	TGTGCCAGTAGTATGGCTGGGGACAGGGGGCCCACCCAGCATTTT
.	TRBJ2-7	TRBV27	.	CAGHRLDIHEQYF	TGTGCCGGTCACAGACTAGACATCCACGAGCAGTACTTC
TRBD1	TRBJ2-3	TRBV18	.	CASYRGSTDTQYF	TGTGCCAGCTACAGGGGGTCCACAGATACGCAGTATTTT
TRBD2	TRBJ2-7	TRBV19	.	CASSTSPSGAYEQYF	TGTGCCAGTAGCACTTCTCCTAGCGGAGCCTACGAGCAGTACTTC